This record covers a single TCR beta chain. The data were taken from a study of identical twins. Template switching added a universal primer site; cDNA carried unique molecular identifiers. TCRdb processed the 5' RACE reads anew with MiXCR; each CDR3 protein has one entry. Of roughly 690,000 distinct CDR3 sequences in the sample, 5.5% to 6.5% are singletons; the top ten hold 1.5% to 2%. The CDR3 spans 12 residues. The specimen sequenced was naive T cells sorted from blood. The sequence came from a man younger than 35 in good health. The rearrangement joins TRBV21-1 to TRBJ2-2. TRBV21-1 is a recognized pseudogene. In DNA, the CDR3 is TGTGCCAGCAGTAACCAGTCCGGGGAGCTGTTTTTT. This sequence encodes CASSNQSGELFF.